The 20 T cell receptor beta chains given below trace back to one sample, sequenced in a study of tumor-infiltrating lymphocytes in primary liver carcinoma. The researchers obtained blood RNA from unsorted whole blood and also extracted germline DNA. From 500 ng of total RNA, TCR beta-specific cDNA was reverse-transcribed using a constant-region primer. Generation of the TCR beta libraries relied on three nested multiplex PCR rounds using slightly modified ARM-PCR. A C-beta reverse primer was combined with TRBV1-TRBV30 forward primers in the first two PCR rounds, and each round had 10 cycles. One entry per CDR3 protein results from TCRdb running MiXCR on the multiplex PCR reads. The table shows about 330,000 distinct CDR3 sequences, with approximately 64% occurring only once. The sample taken for sequencing was peripheral blood. These receptors originate from a man aged 40-49 years with primary liver carcinoma and hepatitis B virus infection.

About this clonotype itself: One base away lies a much larger clone, so this may be a sequencing read error. This chain connects TRBV12-3 or TRBV12-4 to TRBJ1-5; 9 bases are shared with TRBD1. The CDR3 length is 14 residues. For the CDR3, the DNA is TGTGCCAGCAGTTCGGGACAGGGCGGACAGCCCCAGAATTTT. Translating it yields CASSSGQGGQPQNF.

Details on this clonotype: This sequence may be a read error, since a much larger clone differs from it by one base. The chain has TRBV6-1 and TRBJ2-7; 7 positions match TRBD1. V lost 4 bases and J lost 7; bases outside the gene matches: 4. The germline gives CDR1 MNHNS, CDR2 SASEGT. The CDR3 loop spans 12 amino acids. CDR3: CASSGIRGEQYF. The CDR3 DNA is TGTGCCAGCAGTGGTATCAGGGGGGAGCAGTACTTC.

The chain couples TRBV7-9 to TRBJ2-3; no firm D call. CDR1 SEHNR and CDR2 FQNEAQ come from the germline V gene (reference sequence). The CDR3 has 14 residues. V was trimmed by 2 bases and J by 9 bases, leaving 15 bases between them. CDR3 sequence reads: CASSLSSNRATQYF. CDR3 sequence (DNA): TGTGCCAGCAGCTTAAGTTCTAATAGGGCCACGCAGTATTTT.

This clonotype was found a few times. The rearrangement joins TRBV7-9 to TRBJ2-1; D unresolved. The length of the CDR3 is 15 residues. Germline V gene lookup returns CDR1 SEHNR and CDR2 FQNEAQ (reference sequence). Trimming removed 3 bases at V and 6 bases at J, with 15 bases between. The CDR3 region is CASSLGLLRSNEQFF. The CDR3 nucleotides read TGTGCCAGCAGCTTGGGCCTTCTCAGATCCAATGAGCAGTTCTTC.

This clonotype was observed at least ten times. The chain combines TRBV6-5 with TRBJ2-3; TRBD2 is a possible D gene (5 bases). In germline, CDR1 is MNHEY, CDR2 SVGAGI. V was cut by 0 bases and J by 2 bases, with 12 bases left in between. This CDR3 has 16 amino acids. The CDR3 region has the DNA TGTGCCAGCAGTTACTCGAATGTGGGAGACACAGATACGCAGTATTTT. As protein: CASSYSNVGDTDTQYF.

Of note for this clonotype: A clone one base away is much larger, so this may be a read error. No conserved phenylalanine or tryptophan is present at the end of the CDR3, so a read error is the likely explanation. The gene calls are TRBV4-1 and TRBJ2-7; 9 nucleotides match TRBD1. The CDR3 has 15 amino acids. V dropped 3 bases and J dropped 4; count of bases not matched to a gene: 7. The germline CDR1 and CDR2 sequences are MGHRA and YSYEKL. The CDR3 spells CASSQEYRGRYEQYS. In DNA form, the CDR3 reads TGCGCCAGCAGCCAGGAATACAGGGGGCGGTACGAGCAGTACTCC.

This chain joins TRBV5-4 and TRBJ2-3; possibly TRBD1 or TRBD2 for D (5 bases each). Germline CDR1 is SGHNT and CDR2 is YYREEE (reference sequence). This CDR3 has 14 amino acids. Trimming stripped 5 bases from V and 0 bases from J, with 10 bases between. The CDR3 protein is CASSGTLSTDTQYF. CDR3 nucleotides: TGTGCCAGCAGTGGGACGCTCAGCACAGATACGCAGTATTTT. Together with reference TRBV5-4 and TRBJ2-3, the CDR3 gives the full variable domain: ETGVTQSPTHLIKTRGQQVTLRCSSQSGHNTVSWYQQALGQGPQFIFQYYREEENGRGNFPPRFSGLQFPNYSSELNVNALELDDSALYLCASSGTLSTDTQYFGPGTRLTVL.

The chain is built from TRBV24-1 and TRBJ1-2; tentative D call: TRBD1 (5 bases). Per the germline V gene, CDR1 is KGHDR and CDR2 is SFDVKD. The CDR3 extends over 15 amino acids. Trimming removed 4 bases at V and 2 bases at J, with 13 bases between. CDR3 bases: TGTGCCACCAGTGACAAGGCCTCAGGGAACTATGGCTACACCTTC. Translating it yields CATSDKASGNYGYTF.

A few counts support this clonotype. The chain combines TRBV28 with TRBJ2-1, with 12 bases identical to TRBD2. This CDR3 comprises 17 residues. Germline-derived CDR1 and CDR2 are MDHEN and SYDVKM. V lost 5 bases, J lost 5 bases, and 10 bases stayed unmatched. As DNA, the CDR3 is TGTGCCAGCAGTCTGCGACTAGCGGGAGTCGGAAACAATGAGCAGTTCTTC. It is translated as CASSLRLAGVGNNEQFF.

As to this clonotype: A much larger clone lies one base from this, so it may be a read error. The chain couples TRBV12-3 or TRBV12-4 to TRBJ1-5, with D tentatively TRBD1 (6 bases). The CDR3 is 15 residues long. The ends were cut back, 6 bases at V and 0 bases at J, with 12 bases in the middle. The CDR3 sequence is CASRKNRASNQPQHF. As DNA, the CDR3 is TGTGCCAGCAGAAAAAACAGGGCTAGCAATCAGCCCCAGCATTTT.

The chain uses TRBV25-1 and TRBJ1-4; TRBD1 matches 7 bases. V was clipped by 6 bases and J by 7 bases; unmatched bases: 8. The CDR3 covers 14 residues. Per the germline V gene, CDR1 is MGHDK and CDR2 is SYGVNS. The CDR3 here is CASSPTGDGEKLFF. In nucleotides, the CDR3 is TGTGCCAGCAGCCCTACAGGGGACGGTGAAAAACTGTTTTTT.

In regard to this clonotype: Compared with germline, one end of the junction differs, possibly owing to a read error. The V gene is TRBV11-2, the J gene TRBJ2-3; D possibly corresponds to TRBD1 (6 bases). CDR1 and CDR2 (germline): SGHAT, FQNNGV. The CDR3 is 14 amino acids. CDR3: CASGLSGAADTQYF. The CDR3 DNA reads TGTGCCAGCGGTTTATCAGGGGCCGCAGATACACAGTATTTT. Supplemented by reference TRBV11-2 and TRBJ2-3, the full variable domain reads EAGVAQSPRYKIIEKRQSVAFWCNPISGHATLYWYQQILGQGPKLLIQFQNNGVVDDSQLPKDRFSAERLKGVDSTLKIQPAKLEDSAVYLCASGLSGAADTQYFGPGTRLTVL.

The gene calls are TRBV11-2 and TRBJ2-7; D ambiguous. Germline CDR1 and CDR2: SGHAT and FQNNGV. CDR3 length: 14 residues. V gave up 5 bases and J gave up 9 bases, with 20 bases separating them. This chain's CDR3 is CASSLSTGVGGQYF. In nucleotides, the CDR3 is TGTGCCAGCAGCCTATCAACGGGTGTCGGTGGGCAGTACTTC.

At least ten counts were recorded for this clonotype. The chain recombines TRBV29-1 with TRBJ2-7; D is undetermined. This CDR3 region has 14 residues. Trimming removed 0 bases at V and 3 bases at J, with 12 bases between. Germline CDR1 and CDR2: SQVTM and ANQGSEA. The CDR3 DNA follows: TGCAGCGTTGAAGATTGCGACTTTTGCTACGAGCAGTACTTC. Its translation is CSVEDCDFCYEQYF.

Regarding this clonotype: Given a much more abundant clone one base away, this may be a read error. This chain uses TRBV4-2 with TRBJ2-1; D ambiguous. The CDR3 has 13 amino acids. From germline, CDR1 is LGHNA and CDR2 YNFKEQ. The CDR3 nucleotides are TGTGCCAGCAGCCATCTTGACGGCAATGAGCAGTCCTTC. Residues: CASSHLDGNEQSF.

A note on this clonotype: The junction shows a germline mismatch at one end, possibly a read error. The chain uses TRBV7-6 and TRBJ2-7, with 13 positions matching TRBD2. The CDR3 totals 18 residues. Germline V CDR1 and CDR2: SGHVS, FNYEAQ. This chain's CDR3 is CASSDTRMTSGRPYKQYF. Here the CDR3 DNA reads TGTGCCAGCAGCGACACACGGATGACTAGCGGGAGGCCCTACAAGCAGTACTTC.

This clonotype was detected ten times or more. J is TRBJ1-1 and V is TRBV6-6, with 8 bases aligning to TRBD1. CDR1 and CDR2 (germline): MNHNY, SVGAGI (reference sequence). The CDR3 has 13 amino acids. V dropped 2 bases and J dropped 7; count of bases not matched to a gene: 3. CDR3: CASSYQDRVEAFF. The CDR3 DNA sequence: TGTGCCAGCAGTTACCAGGACAGGGTTGAAGCTTTCTTT.

Of note for this clonotype: The junction departs from the called germline gene at one end, perhaps through a read error. V gene TRBV29-1 combines with J gene TRBJ2-3; D perhaps matches TRBD2 (6 bases). This CDR3 region has 14 residues. Germline V gives CDR1 SQVTM, CDR2 ANQGSEA. CDR3 DNA sequence: TGTAGCGTTGGGTCGGGAGTCCGCCCAGATACGCAGTATTTT. Its protein product is CSVGSGVRPDTQYF.

The chain combines TRBV10-1 with TRBJ2-2; possibly TRBD2 for D (5 bases). Germline CDR1 and CDR2: WNHNN and SYGVQD (reference sequence). Trimming removed 9 bases at V and 1 base at J, with 18 bases between. This CDR3 region has 16 residues. The CDR3 loop is CARGESGGGNTGELFF. In nucleotides, the CDR3 is TGCGCCAGGGGTGAGTCAGGCGGAGGGAACACCGGGGAGCTGTTTTTT.

V usage is TRBV4-1 and J usage is TRBJ2-7; D unresolved. V was trimmed by 7 bases and J by 4 bases, leaving 17 bases between them. Germline V CDR1 and CDR2: MGHRA, YSYEKL. The CDR3 extends over 14 amino acids. The CDR3: CASNQVENQYEQYF. The CDR3 region has the DNA TGCGCCAGCAACCAGGTGGAAAACCAGTACGAGCAGTACTTC.